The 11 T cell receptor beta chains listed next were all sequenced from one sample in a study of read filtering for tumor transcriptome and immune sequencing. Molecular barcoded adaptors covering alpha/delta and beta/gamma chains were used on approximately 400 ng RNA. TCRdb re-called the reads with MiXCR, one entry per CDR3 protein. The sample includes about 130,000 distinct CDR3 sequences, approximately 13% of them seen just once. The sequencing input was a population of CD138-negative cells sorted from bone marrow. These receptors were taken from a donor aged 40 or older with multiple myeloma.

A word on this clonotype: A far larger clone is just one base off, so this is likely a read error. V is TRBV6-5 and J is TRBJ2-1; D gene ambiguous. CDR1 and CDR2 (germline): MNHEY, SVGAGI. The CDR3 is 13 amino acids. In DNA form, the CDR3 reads TGTGCCAGCAGTTACAGCTCCTGCAATGAGCAGTTCTTC. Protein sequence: CASSYSSCNEQFF.

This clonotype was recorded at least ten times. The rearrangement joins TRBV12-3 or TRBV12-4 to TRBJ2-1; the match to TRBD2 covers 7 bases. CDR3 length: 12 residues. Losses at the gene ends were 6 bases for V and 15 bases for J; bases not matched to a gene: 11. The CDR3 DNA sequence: TGTGCCAGCAGCTCCCGGACTAGACGGCCGTTCTTC. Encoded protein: CASSSRTRRPFF.

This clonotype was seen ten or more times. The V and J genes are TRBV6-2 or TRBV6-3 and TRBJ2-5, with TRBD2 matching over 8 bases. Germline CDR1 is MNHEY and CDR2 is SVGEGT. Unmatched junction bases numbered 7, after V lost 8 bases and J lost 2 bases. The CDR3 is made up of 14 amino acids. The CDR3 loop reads CASLGLADQETQYF. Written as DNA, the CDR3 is TGTGCCAGCCTAGGACTAGCAGATCAAGAGACCCAGTACTTC.

The CDR3 DNA is TGTGCCAGCAGCTCGCTTTTCTACGAGCAGTACTTC. Its translation: CASSSLFYEQYF. V and J are TRBV7-2 and TRBJ2-7; D is undetermined. The V end lost 4 bases, the J end lost 3 bases, and 7 bases lay between the germline ends. This CDR3 is 12 amino acids long. Per germline, CDR1 SGHTA and CDR2 FQGNSA.

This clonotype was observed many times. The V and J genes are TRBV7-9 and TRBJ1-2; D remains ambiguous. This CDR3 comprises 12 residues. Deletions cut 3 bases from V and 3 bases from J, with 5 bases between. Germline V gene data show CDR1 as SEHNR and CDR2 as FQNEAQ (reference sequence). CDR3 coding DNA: TGTGCCAGCAGCTTTACAGACTATGGCTACACCTTC. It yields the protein CASSFTDYGYTF.

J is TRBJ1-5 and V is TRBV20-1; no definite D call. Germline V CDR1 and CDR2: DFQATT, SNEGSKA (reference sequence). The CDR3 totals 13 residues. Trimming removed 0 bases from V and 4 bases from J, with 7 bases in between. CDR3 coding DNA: TGCAGTGCTAGAGAGGCAGCTAATCAGCCCCAGCATTTT. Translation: CSAREAANQPQHF.

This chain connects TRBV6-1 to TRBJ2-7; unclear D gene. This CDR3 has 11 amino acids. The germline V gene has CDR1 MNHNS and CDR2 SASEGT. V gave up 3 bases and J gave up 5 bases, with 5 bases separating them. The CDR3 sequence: CASSDPNEQYF. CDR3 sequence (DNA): TGTGCCAGCAGTGATCCCAACGAGCAGTACTTC.

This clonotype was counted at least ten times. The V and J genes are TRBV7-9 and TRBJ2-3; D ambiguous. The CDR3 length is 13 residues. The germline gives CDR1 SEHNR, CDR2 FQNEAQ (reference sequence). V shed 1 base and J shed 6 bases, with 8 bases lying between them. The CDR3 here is CASSLGSLDTQYF. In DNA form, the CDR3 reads TGTGCCAGCAGCTTAGGTAGTCTGGATACGCAGTATTTT.

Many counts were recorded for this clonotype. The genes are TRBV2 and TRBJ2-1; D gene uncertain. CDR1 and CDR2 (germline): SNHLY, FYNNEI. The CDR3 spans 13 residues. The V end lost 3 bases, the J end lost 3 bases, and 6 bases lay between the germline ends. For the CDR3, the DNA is TGTGCCAGCAGTGAGTCAAACTACAATGAGCAGTTCTTC. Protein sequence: CASSESNYNEQFF.

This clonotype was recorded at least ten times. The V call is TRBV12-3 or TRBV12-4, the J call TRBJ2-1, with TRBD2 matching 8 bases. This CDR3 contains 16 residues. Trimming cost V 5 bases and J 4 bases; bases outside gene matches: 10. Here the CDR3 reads CASSQGGTRSYNEQFF. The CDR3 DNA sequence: TGTGCCAGCAGTCAAGGGGGGACTAGATCGTACAATGAGCAGTTCTTC.

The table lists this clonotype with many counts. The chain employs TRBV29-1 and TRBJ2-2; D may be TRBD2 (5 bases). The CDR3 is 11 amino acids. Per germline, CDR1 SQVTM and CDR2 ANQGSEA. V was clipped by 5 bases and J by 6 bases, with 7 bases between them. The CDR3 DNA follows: TGCAGCGTTCGAGCGGCCGGGGAGCTGTTTTTT. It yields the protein CSVRAAGELFF.